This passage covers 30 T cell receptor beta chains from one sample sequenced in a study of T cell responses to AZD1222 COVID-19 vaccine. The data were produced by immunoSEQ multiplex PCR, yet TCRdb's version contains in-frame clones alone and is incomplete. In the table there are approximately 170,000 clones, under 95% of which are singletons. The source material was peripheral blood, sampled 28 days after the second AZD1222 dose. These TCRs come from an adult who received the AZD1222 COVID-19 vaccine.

The CDR3 loop is CASSQVAVTEAFF. For the CDR3, the DNA is TGTGCCAGCAGCCAAGTAGCAGTCACTGAAGCTTTCTTT. The chain is built from TRBV14 and TRBJ1-1; D gene unclear. Germline CDR1 SGHDN, CDR2 FVKESK. V was pared by 1 base and J by 4 bases, with 7 bases between. The length of the CDR3 is 13 residues.

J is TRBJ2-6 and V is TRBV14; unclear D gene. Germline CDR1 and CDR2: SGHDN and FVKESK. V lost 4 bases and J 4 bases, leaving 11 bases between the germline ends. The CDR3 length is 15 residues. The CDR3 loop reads CASSPFPLGANVLTF. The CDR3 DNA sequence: TGTGCCAGCAGCCCCTTTCCCCTGGGGGCCAACGTCCTGACTTTC. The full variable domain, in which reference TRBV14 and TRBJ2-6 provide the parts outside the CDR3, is EAGVTQFPSHSVIEKGQTVTLRCDPISGHDNLYWYRRVMGKEIKFLLHFVKESKQDESGMPNNRFLAERTGGTYSTLKVQPAELEDSGVYFCASSPFPLGANVLTFGAGSRLTVL.

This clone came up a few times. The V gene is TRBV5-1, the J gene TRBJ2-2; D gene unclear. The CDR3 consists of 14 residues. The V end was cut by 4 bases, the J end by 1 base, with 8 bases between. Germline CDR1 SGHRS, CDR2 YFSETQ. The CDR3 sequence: CASSASLNTGELFF. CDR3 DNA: TGCGCCAGCAGCGCGTCATTGAACACCGGGGAGCTGTTTTTT.

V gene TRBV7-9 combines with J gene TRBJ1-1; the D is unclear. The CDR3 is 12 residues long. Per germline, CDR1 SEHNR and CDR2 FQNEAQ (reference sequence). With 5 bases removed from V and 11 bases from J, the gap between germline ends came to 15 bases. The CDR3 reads CASSDSGRWAFF. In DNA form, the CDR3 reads TGTGCCAGCAGCGACTCTGGACGGTGGGCTTTCTTT.

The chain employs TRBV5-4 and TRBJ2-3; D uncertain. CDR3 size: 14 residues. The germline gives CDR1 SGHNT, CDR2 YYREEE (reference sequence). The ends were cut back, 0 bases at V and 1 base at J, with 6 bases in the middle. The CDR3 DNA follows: TGTGCCAGCAGCTTGGGGACGGGCACAGATACGCAGTATTTT. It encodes CASSLGTGTDTQYF.

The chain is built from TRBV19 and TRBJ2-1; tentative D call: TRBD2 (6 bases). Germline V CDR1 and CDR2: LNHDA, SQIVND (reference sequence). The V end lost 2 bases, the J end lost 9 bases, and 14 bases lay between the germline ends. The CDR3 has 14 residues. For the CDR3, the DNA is TGTGCCAGTAGTATAACCTCACGGGGAGGTGAGCAGTTCTTC. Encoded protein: CASSITSRGGEQFF.

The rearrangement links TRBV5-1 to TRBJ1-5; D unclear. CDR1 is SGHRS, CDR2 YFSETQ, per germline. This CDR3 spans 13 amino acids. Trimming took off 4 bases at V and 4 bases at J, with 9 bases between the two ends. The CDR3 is CASSTGRNQPQHF. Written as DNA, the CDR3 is TGCGCCAGCAGCACCGGACGGAATCAGCCCCAGCATTTT.

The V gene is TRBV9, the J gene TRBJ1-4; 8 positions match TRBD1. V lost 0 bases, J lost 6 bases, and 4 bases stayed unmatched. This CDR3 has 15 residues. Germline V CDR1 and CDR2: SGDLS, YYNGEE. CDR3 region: CASSVEGQGYEKLFF. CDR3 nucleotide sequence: TGTGCCAGCAGCGTAGAAGGACAGGGATATGAAAAACTGTTTTTT. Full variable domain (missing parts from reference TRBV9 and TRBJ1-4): DSGVTQTPKHLITATGQRVTLRCSPRSGDLSVYWYQQSLDQGLQFLIQYYNGEERAKGNILERFSAQQFPDLHSELNLSSLELGDSALYFCASSVEGQGYEKLFFGSGTQLSVL.

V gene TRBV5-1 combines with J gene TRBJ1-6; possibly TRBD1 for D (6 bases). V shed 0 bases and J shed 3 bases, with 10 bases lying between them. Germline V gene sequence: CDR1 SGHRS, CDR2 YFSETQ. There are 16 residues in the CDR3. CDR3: CASSLEGGRYNSPLHF. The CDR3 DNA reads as TGCGCCAGCAGCTTGGAGGGGGGCCGCTATAATTCACCCCTCCACTTT.

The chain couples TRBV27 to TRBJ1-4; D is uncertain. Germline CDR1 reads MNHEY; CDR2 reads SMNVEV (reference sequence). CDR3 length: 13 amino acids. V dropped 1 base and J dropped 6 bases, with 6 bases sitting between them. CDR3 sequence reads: CASSLFGDEKLFF. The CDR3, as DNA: TGTGCCAGCAGTTTATTTGGGGATGAAAAACTGTTTTTT.

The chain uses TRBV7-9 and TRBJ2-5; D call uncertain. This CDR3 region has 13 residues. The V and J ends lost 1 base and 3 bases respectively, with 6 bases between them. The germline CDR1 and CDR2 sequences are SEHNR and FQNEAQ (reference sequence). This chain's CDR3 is CASSLDAEETQYF. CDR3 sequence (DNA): TGTGCCAGCAGCTTAGATGCAGAAGAGACCCAGTACTTC.

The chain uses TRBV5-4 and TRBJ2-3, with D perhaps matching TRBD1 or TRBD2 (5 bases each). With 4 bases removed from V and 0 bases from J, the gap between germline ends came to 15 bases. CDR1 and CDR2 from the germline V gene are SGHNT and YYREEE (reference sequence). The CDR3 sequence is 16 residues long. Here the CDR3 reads CASSPEWGSSTDTQYF. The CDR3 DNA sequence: TGTGCCAGCAGCCCCGAGTGGGGGTCTAGCACAGATACGCAGTATTTT.

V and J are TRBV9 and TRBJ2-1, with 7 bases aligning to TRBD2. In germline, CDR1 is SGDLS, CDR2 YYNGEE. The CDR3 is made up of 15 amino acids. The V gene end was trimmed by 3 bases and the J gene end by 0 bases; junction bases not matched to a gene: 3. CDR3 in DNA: TGTGCCAGCAGCGCGCTAGCGGACTCCTACAATGAGCAGTTCTTC. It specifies CASSALADSYNEQFF.

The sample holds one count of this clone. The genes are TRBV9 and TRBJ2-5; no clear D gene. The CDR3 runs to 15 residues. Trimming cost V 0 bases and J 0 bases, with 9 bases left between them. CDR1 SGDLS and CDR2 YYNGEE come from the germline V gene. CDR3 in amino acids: CASSVVVNNQETQYF. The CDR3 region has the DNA TGTGCCAGCAGCGTAGTGGTGAATAACCAAGAGACCCAGTACTTC. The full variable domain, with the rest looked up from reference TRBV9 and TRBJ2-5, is DSGVTQTPKHLITATGQRVTLRCSPRSGDLSVYWYQQSLDQGLQFLIQYYNGEERAKGNILERFSAQQFPDLHSELNLSSLELGDSALYFCASSVVVNNQETQYFGPGTRLLVL.

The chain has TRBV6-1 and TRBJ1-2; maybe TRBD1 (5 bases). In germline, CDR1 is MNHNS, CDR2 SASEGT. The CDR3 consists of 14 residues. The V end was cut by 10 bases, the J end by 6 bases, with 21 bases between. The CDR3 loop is CATRGRGLHDGYTF. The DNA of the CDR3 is TGTGCCACCAGAGGGAGGGGTTTGCACGATGGCTACACCTTC.

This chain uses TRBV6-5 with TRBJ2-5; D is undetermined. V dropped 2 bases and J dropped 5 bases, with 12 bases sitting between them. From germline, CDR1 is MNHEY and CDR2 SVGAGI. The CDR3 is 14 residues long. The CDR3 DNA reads TGTGCCAGCAGTTACCGGCCGGGCGTGGAGACCCAGTACTTC. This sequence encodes CASSYRPGVETQYF.

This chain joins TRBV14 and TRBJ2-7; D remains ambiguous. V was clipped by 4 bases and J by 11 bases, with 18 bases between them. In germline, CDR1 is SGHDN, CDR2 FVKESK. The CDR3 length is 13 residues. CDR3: CASSPVSVSTKYF. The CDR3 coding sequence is TGTGCCAGCAGCCCCGTCTCAGTCTCAACCAAGTACTTC.

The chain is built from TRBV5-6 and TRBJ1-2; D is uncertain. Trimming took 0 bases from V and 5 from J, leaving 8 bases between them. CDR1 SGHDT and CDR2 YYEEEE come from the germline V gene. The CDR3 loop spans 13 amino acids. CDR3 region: CASSLGQKYGYTF. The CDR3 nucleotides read TGTGCCAGCAGCTTGGGCCAGAAATATGGCTACACCTTC.

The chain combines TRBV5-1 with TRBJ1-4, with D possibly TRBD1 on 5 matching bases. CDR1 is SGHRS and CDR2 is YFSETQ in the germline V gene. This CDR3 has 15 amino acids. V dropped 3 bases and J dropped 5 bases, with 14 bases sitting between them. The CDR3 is CASSSRDSQNEKLFF. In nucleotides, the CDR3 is TGCGCCAGCAGCTCGAGAGACAGTCAGAATGAAAAACTGTTTTTT. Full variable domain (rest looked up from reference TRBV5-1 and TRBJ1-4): KAGVTQTPRYLIKTRGQQVTLSCSPISGHRSVSWYQQTPGQGLQFLFEYFSETQRNKGNFPGRFSGRQFSNSRSEMNVSTLELGDSALYLCASSSRDSQNEKLFFGSGTQLSVL.

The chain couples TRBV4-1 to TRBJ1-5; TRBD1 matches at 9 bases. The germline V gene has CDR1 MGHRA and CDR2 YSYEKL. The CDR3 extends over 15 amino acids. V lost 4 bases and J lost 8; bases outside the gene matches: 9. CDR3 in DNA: TGCGCCAGCAGCCCTGGGACAGGGCAGGTGGAGCCCCAGCATTTT. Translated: CASSPGTGQVEPQHF.

CDR3 loop: CASSPPAYREETQYF. DNA of the CDR3: TGTGCCAGCTCACCACCGGCCTACAGGGAAGAGACCCAGTACTTC. This rearrangement joins TRBV18 to TRBJ2-5, with a weak D call TRBD1 (6 bases). CDR3 length equals 15 residues. The germline V and J ends were trimmed by 0 bases and 3 bases, with 11 bases remaining between them. Germline CDR1 reads KGHSH; CDR2 reads LQKENI.

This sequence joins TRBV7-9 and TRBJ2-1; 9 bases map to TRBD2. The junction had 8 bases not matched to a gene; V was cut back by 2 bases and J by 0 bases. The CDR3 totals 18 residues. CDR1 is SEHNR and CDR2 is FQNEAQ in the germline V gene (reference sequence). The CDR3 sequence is CASSLSGAGGPSYNEQFF. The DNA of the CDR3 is TGTGCCAGCAGCTTAAGTGGAGCGGGGGGCCCCTCCTACAATGAGCAGTTCTTC.

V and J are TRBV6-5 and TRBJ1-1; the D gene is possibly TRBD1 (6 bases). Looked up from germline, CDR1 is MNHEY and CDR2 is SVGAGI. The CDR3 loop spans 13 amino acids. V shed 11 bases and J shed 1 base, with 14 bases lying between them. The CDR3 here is CAGQGRGNTEAFF. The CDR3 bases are TGTGCCGGCCAGGGGAGGGGGAACACTGAAGCTTTCTTT.

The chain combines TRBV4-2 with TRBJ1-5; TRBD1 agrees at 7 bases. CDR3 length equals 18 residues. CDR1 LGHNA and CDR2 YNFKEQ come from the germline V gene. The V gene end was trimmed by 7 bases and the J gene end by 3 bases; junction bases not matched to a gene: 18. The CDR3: CASTGDRDPSKDNQPQHF. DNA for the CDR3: TGTGCCAGCACCGGTGACAGGGACCCCTCGAAAGACAATCAGCCCCAGCATTTT.

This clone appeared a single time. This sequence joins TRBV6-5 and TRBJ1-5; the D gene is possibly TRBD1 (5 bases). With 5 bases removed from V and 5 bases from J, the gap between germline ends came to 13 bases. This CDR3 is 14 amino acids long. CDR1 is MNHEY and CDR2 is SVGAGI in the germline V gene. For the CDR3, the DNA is TGTGCCAGCAGTCCTACAGGTTGGGATCAGCCCCAGCATTTT. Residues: CASSPTGWDQPQHF.

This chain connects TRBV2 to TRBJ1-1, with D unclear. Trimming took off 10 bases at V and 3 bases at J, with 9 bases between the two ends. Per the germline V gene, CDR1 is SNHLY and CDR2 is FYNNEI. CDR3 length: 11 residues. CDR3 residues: CATELYTEAFF. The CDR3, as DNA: TGTGCCACTGAGCTTTACACTGAAGCTTTCTTT.

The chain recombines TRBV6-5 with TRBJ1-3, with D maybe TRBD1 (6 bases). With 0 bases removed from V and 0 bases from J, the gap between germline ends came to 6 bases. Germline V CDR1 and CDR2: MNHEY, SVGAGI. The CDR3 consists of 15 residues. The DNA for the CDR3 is TGTGCCAGCAGTTACTCCAGGGGCTCTGGAAACACCATATATTTT. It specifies CASSYSRGSGNTIYF.

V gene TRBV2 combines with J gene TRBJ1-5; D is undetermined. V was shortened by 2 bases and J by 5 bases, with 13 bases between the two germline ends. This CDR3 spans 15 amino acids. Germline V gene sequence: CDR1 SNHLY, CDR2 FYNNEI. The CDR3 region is CASSEKSWYYQPQHF. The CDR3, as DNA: TGTGCCAGCAGTGAAAAGAGTTGGTATTATCAGCCCCAGCATTTT.

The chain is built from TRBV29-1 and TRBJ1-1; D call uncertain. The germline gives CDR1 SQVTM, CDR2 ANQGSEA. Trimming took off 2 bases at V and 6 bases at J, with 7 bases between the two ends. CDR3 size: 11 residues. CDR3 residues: CSVERWAEAFF. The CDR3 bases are TGCAGCGTTGAACGTTGGGCTGAAGCTTTCTTT.

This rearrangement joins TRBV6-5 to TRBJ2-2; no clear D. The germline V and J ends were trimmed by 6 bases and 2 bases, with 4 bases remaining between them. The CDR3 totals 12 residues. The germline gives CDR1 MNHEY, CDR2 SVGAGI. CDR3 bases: TGTGCCAGCAGAGACAACACCGGGGAGCTGTTTTTT. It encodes CASRDNTGELFF.